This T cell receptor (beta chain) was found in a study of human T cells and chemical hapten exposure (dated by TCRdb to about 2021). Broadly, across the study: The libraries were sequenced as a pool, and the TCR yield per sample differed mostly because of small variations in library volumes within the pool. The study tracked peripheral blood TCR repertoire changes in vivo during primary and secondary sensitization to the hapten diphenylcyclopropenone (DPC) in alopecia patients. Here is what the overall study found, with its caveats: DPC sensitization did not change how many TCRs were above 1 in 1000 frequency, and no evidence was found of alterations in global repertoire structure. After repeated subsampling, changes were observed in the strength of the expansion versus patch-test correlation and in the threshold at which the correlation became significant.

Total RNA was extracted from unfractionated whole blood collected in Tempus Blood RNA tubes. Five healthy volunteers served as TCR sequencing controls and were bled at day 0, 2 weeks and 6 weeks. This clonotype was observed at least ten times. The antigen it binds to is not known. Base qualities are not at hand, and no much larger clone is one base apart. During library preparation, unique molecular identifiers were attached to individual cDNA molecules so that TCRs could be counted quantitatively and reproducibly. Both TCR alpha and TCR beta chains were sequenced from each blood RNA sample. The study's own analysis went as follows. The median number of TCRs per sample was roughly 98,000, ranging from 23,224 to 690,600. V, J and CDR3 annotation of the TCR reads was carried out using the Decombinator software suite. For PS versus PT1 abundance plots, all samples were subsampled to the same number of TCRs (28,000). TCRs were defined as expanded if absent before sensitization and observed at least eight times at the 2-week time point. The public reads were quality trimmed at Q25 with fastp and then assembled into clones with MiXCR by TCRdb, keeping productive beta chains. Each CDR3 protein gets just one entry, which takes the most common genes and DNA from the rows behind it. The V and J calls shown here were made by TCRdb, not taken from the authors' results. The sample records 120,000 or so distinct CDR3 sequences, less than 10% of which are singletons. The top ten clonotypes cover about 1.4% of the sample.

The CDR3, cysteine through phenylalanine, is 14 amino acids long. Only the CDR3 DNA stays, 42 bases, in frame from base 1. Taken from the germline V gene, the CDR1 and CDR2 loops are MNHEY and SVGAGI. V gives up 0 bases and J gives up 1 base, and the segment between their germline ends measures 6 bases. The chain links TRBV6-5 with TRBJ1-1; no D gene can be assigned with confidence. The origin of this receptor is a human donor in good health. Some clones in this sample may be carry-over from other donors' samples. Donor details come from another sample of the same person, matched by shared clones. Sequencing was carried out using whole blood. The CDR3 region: CASSYSLQNTEAFF. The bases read TGTGCCAGCAGTTACTCGTTACAGAACACTGAAGCTTTCTTT.